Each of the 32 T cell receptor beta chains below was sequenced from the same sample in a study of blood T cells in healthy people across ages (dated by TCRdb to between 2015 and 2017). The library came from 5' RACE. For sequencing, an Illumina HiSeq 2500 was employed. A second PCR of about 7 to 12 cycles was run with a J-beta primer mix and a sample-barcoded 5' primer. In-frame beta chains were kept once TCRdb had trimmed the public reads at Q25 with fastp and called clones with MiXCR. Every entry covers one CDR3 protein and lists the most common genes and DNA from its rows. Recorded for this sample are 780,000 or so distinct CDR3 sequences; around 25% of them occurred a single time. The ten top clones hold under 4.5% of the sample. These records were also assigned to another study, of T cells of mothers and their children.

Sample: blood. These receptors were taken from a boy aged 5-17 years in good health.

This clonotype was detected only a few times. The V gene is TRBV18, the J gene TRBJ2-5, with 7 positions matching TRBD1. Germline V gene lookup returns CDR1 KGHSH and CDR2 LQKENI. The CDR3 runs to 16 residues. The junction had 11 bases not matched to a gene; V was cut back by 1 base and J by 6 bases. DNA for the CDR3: TGTGCCAGCTCACCACTCGAGACAGGGAAAAGGAAGACCCAGTACTTC. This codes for CASSPLETGKRKTQYF.

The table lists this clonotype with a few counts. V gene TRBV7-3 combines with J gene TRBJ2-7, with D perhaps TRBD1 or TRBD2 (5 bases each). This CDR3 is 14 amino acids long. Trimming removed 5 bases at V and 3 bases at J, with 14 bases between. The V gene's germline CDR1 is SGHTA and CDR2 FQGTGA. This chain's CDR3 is CASSRDGQDYEQYF. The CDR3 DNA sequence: TGTGCCAGCAGCCGGGACGGCCAAGACTACGAGCAGTACTTC.

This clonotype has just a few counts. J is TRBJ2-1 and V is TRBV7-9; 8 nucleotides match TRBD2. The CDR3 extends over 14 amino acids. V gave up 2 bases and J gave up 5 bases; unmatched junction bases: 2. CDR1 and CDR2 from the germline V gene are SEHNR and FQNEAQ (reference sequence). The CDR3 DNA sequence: TGTGCCAGCAGCTTAAAGACTAGCGACAATGAGCAGTTCTTC. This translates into CASSLKTSDNEQFF.

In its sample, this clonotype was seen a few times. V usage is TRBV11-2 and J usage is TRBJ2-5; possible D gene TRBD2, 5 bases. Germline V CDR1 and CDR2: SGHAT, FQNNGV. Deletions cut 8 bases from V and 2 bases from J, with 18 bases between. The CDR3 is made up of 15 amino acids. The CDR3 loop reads CASGSVSGRQETQYF. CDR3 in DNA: TGTGCCAGCGGCTCGGTCAGCGGTCGTCAAGAGACCCAGTACTTC.

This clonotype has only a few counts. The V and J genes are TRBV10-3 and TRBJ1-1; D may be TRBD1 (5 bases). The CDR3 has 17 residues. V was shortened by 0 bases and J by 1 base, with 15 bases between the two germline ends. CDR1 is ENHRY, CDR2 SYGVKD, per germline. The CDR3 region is CAISESLVRTQNTEAFF. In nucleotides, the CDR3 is TGTGCCATCAGTGAGTCGCTTGTCCGGACACAGAACACTGAAGCTTTCTTT.

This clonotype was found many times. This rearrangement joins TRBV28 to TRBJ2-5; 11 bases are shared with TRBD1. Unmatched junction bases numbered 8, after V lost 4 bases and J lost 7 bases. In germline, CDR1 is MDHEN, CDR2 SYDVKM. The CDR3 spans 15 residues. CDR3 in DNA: TGTGCCAGCAGTTCCGGGACAGGGGGGTCGCGGACCCAGTACTTC. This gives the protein CASSSGTGGSRTQYF. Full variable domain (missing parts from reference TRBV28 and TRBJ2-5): DVKVTQSSRYLVKRTGEKVFLECVQDMDHENMFWYRQDPGLGLRLIYFSYDVKMKEKGDIPEGYSVSREKKERFSLILESASTNQTSMYLCASSSGTGGSRTQYFGPGTRLLVL.

For the CDR3, the DNA is TGTGCCAGCAGCTTCCGGGCAAACAATGAGCAGTTCTTC. Amino acid sequence: CASSFRANNEQFF. This sequence joins TRBV7-2 and TRBJ2-1; D unclear. V was trimmed by 3 bases and J by 5 bases, leaving 8 bases between them. Per germline, CDR1 SGHTA and CDR2 FQGNSA. The CDR3 spans 13 residues.

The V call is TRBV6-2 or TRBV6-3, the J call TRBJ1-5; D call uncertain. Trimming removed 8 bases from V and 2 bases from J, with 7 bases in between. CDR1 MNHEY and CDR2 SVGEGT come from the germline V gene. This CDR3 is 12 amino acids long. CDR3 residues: CASGYGNQPQHF. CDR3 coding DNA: TGTGCCAGCGGCTATGGCAATCAGCCCCAGCATTTT.

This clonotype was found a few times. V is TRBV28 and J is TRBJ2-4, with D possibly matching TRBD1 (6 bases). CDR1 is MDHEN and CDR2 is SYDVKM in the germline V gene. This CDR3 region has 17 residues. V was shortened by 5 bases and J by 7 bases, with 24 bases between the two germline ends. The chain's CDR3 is CASSGGVSAASGNIQYF. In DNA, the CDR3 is TGTGCCAGCAGTGGGGGCGTGTCTGCGGCCTCCGGGAACATTCAGTACTTC. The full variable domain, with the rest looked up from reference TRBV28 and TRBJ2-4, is DVKVTQSSRYLVKRTGEKVFLECVQDMDHENMFWYRQDPGLGLRLIYFSYDVKMKEKGDIPEGYSVSREKKERFSLILESASTNQTSMYLCASSGGVSAASGNIQYFGAGTRLSVL.

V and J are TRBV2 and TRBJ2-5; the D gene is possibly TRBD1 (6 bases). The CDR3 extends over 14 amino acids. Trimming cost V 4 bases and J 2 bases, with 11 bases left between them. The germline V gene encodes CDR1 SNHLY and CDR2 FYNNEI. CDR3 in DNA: TGTGCCAGCAGTGGAACGGGACAACAAGAGACCCAGTACTTC. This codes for CASSGTGQQETQYF.

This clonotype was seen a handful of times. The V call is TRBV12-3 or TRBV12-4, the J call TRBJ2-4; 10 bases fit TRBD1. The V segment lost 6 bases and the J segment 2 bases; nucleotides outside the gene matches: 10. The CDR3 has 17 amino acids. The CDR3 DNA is TGTGCCAGCAGCCCTAAACGGGACAGGGGAACCAAAAACATTCAGTACTTC. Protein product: CASSPKRDRGTKNIQYF.

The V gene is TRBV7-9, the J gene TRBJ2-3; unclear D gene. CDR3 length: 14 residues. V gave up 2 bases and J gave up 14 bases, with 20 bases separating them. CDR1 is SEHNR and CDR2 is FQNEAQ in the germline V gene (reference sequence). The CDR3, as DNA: TGTGCCAGCAGCTTACCGCGCTCCTCCTTGGTCCCGTATTTT. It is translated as CASSLPRSSLVPYF.

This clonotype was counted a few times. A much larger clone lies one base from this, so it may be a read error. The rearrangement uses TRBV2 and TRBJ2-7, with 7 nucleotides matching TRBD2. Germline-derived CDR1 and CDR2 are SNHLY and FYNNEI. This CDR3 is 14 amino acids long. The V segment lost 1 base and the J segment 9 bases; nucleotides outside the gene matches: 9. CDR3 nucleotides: TGTGCCAGCAGTGAAGGTGGCGGGAGCTTCGGGCAGTACTTC. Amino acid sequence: CASSEGGGSFGQYF.

The CDR3 sequence: CASSLGAGEVLYEQYF. The CDR3 DNA reads TGTGCCAGCAGCTTAGGAGCGGGAGAGGTATTGTACGAGCAGTACTTC. The chain recombines TRBV7-2 with TRBJ2-1, with 8 bases that match TRBD2. The last part of the DNA fits TRBJ2-7 better; the J call may be wrong. This CDR3 has 16 amino acids. Germline V gene data show CDR1 as SGHTA and CDR2 as FQGNSA.

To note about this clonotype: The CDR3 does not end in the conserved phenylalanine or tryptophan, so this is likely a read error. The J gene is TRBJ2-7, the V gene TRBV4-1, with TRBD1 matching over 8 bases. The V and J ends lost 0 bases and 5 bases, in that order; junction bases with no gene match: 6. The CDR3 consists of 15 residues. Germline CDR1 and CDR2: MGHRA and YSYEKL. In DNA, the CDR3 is TGCGCCAGCAGCCAAGAGGTGACAGGGGAAAACGAGCAGTACTAC. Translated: CASSQEVTGENEQYY.

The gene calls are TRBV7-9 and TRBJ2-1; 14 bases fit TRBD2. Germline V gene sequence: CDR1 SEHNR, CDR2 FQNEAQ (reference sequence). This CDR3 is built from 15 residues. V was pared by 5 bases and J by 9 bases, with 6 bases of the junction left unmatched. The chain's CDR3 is CASSTLGLAGAEQFF. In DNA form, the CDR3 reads TGTGCCAGCAGCACCCTGGGACTAGCGGGAGCTGAGCAGTTCTTC.

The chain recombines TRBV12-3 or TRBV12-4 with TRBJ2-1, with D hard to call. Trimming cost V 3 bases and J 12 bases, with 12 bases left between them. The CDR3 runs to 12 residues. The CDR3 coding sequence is TGTGCCAGCAGTTTCTTGCCCCTAGGGCAGTTCTTC. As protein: CASSFLPLGQFF.

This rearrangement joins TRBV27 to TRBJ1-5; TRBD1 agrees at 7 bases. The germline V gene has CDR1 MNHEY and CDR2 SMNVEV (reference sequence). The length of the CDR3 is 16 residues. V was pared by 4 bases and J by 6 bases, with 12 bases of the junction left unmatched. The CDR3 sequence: CASSSLGQGVTQPQHF. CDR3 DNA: TGTGCCAGCAGTTCCTTGGGGCAGGGGGTTACTCAGCCCCAGCATTTT.

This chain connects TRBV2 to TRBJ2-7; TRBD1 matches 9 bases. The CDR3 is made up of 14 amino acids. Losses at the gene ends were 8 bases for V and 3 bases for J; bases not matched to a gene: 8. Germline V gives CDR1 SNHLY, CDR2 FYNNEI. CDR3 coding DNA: TGTGCCAGCGTCCCGGGACAGGGTTACTACGAGCAGTACTTC. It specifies CASVPGQGYYEQYF.

DNA of the CDR3: TGCGCCAGCAGCCAAGATTGGGCCACCCAGTACTTC. Amino acid sequence: CASSQDWATQYF. The rearrangement uses TRBV4-3 and TRBJ2-4; D uncertain. CDR3 length equals 12 residues. The V gene lost 0 bases and the J gene lost 13 bases, with 10 bases spanning the gap. The germline gives CDR1 LGHNA, CDR2 YSLEER.

Here the CDR3 reads CSAGDLQSEQFF. The CDR3 DNA is TGCAGTGCTGGGGATCTTCAATCTGAGCAGTTCTTC. V is TRBV20-1 and J is TRBJ2-5; D is ambiguous. The end of the DNA fits TRBJ2-1 better, so the J call may be wrong. The CDR3 loop spans 12 amino acids. Germline CDR1 reads DFQATT; CDR2 reads SNEGSKA (reference sequence).

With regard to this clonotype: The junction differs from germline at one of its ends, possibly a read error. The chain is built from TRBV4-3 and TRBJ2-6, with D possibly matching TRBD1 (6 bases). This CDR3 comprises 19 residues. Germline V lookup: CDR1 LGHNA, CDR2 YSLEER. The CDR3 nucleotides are TGCGCCAGCAGCCAGGGGGTCCCGGGACAATCTACTGGGGCCAACGTCCCGACTTTC. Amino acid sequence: CASSQGVPGQSTGANVPTF.

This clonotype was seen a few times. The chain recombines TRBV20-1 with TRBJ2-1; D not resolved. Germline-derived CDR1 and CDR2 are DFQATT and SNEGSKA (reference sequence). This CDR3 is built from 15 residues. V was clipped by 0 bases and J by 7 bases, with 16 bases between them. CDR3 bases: TGCAGTGCTAGAGATTTAAGAAATTCGTTAAATGAGCAGTTCTTC. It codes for CSARDLRNSLNEQFF.

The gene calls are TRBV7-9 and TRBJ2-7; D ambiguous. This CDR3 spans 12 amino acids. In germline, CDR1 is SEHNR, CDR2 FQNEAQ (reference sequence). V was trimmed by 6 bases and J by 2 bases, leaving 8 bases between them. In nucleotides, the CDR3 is TGTGCCAGCAGAGTCGACACCTACGAGCAGTACTTC. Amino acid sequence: CASRVDTYEQYF.

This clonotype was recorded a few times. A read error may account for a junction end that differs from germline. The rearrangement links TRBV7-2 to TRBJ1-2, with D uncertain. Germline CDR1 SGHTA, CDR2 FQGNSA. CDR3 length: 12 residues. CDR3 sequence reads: CASSFTGRGCTF. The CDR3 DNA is TGTGCCAGCAGCTTTACGGGAAGAGGCTGCACCTTC.

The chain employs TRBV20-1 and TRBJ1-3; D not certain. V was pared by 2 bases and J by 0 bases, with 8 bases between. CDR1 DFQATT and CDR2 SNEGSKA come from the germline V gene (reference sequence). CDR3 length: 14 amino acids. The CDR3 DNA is TGCAGTGCTAGACTAGAGGACTCTGGAAACACCATATATTTT. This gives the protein CSARLEDSGNTIYF.

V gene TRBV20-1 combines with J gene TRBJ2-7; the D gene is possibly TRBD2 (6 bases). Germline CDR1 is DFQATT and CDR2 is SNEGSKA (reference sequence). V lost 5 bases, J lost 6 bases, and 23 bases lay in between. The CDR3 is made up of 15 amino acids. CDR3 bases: TGCAGTGCTCGCGACCCGGGACTCGAGGGGCTCGAGCAGTACTTC. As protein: CSARDPGLEGLEQYF.

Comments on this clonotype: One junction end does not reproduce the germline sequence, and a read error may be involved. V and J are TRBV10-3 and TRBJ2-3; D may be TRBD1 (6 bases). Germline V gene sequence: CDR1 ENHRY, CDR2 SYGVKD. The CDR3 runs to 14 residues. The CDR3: CAVSRTADTDTQYF. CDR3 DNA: TGTGCCGTCAGTCGGACAGCAGACACAGATACGCAGTATTTT.

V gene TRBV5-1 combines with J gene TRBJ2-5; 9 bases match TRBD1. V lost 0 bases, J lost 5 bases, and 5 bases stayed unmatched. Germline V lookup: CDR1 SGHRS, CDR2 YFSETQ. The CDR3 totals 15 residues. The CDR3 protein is CASSLVTGGVETQYF. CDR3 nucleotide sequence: TGCGCCAGCAGCTTGGTGACAGGGGGGGTGGAGACCCAGTACTTC.

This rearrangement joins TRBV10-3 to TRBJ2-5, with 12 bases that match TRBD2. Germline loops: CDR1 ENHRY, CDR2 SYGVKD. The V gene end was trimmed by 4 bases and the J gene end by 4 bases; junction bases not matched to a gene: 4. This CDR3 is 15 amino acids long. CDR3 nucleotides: TGTGCCATCAGTGCCGGACTAGCGGGAATAGAGACCCAGTACTTC. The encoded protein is CAISAGLAGIETQYF.

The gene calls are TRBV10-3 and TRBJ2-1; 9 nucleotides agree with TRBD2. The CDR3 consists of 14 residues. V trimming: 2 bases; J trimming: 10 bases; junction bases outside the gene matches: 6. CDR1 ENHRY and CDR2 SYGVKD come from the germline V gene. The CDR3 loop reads CAISEVAGAREQFF. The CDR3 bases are TGTGCCATCAGTGAGGTAGCGGGGGCGAGGGAGCAGTTCTTC.

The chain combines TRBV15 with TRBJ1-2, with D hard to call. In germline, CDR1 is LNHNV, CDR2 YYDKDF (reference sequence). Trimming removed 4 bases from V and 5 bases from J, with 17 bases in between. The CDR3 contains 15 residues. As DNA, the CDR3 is TGTGCCACCAGCACAATAGCGACCAGTTCATATGGCTACACCTTC. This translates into CATSTIATSSYGYTF.